Listed below are T cell receptor beta chains from one sample, sequenced in a study of blood T cells in healthy people across ages. Via MiXCR, TCRdb re-called the 5' RACE reads, giving one row per CDR3 protein. Seen here are over 450,000 distinct CDR3 sequences, around 24% observed once, and the top ten hold roughly 9.4%. These same data were also listed under a study on T cells of mothers and their children.

Sequencing was carried out using blood. These receptors all stem from a boy younger than 18 in good health. CDR3s include the opening cysteine and the closing phenylalanine or tryptophan. A D gene is named only where the DNA matches it firmly. Clone size is stated in some rows and not others, as once, few, many or a class when expanded.

TRBV20-1	TRBD2	TRBJ2-4	.	12	CSAVKAGGSQYF	TGCAGTGCTGTCAAAGCGGGGGGGTCCCAGTACTTC
TRBV7-2	.	TRBJ2-3	.	15	CASSSLLRPTDTQYF	TGTGCCAGCAGCTCCCTCTTAAGGCCCACAGATACGCAGTATTTT
TRBV20-1	TRBD1	TRBJ2-4	.	14	CSAHRGLGENIQYF	TGCAGTGCTCACAGGGGGCTTGGAGAAAACATTCAGTACTTC
TRBV28	TRBD2	TRBJ2-5	few	15	CASTPGAGVGETQYF	TGTGCCAGCACCCCCGGAGCGGGAGTAGGAGAGACCCAGTACTTC
TRBV18	.	TRBJ2-5	.	14	CASSRYSGRETQYF	TGTGCCAGCTCTAGATACTCCGGGCGAGAGACCCAGTACTTC
TRBV6-2/TRBV6-3	.	TRBJ2-1	.	19	CASSYSRGSTLSSYNEQFF	TGTGCCAGCAGTTATTCTAGAGGTAGCACCTTGAGCTCCTACAATGAGCAGTTCTTC
TRBV20-1	TRBD1	TRBJ1-5	few	16	CSASADRVVSNQPQHF	TGCAGTGCTAGCGCTGACAGGGTCGTTAGCAATCAGCCCCAGCATTTT
TRBV7-2	TRBD2	TRBJ2-5	.	16	CASRKTSGATQETQYF	TGTGCCAGCAGGAAGACTAGCGGGGCGACCCAAGAGACCCAGTACTTC
TRBV12-3/TRBV12-4	.	TRBJ1-4	few	14	CASSQQGANEKLFF	TGTGCCAGCAGCCAACAAGGGGCTAATGAAAAACTGTTTTTT
TRBV28	.	TRBJ2-5	many	13	CASSFNSQETQYF	TGTGCCAGCAGTTTCAACTCGCAAGAGACCCAGTACTTC
TRBV27	.	TRBJ2-1	.	12	CASSFGTREQFF	TGTGCCAGCAGTTTTGGCACGAGGGAGCAGTTCTTC
TRBV27	.	TRBJ1-1	.	15	CASRHKRGLNTEAFF	TGTGCCAGCCGTCATAAAAGGGGGTTGAACACTGAAGCTTTCTTT
TRBV29-1	.	TRBJ2-2	few	13	CSAEGWNTGELFF	TGCAGCGCGGAGGGGTGGAACACCGGGGAGCTGTTTTTT
TRBV6-6	.	TRBJ1-4	.	13	CASIKRDNEKLFF	TGTGCCAGCATTAAACGGGACAATGAAAAACTGTTTTTT
TRBV19	.	TRBJ2-5	.	15	CASSMWRSGQETQYF	TGTGCCAGTAGTATGTGGCGGTCGGGGCAAGAGACCCAGTACTTC
TRBV4-3	.	TRBJ2-1	.	13	CASSQDRTRDTFF	TGCGCCAGCAGCCAAGACAGGACTCGCGATACGTTCTTC
TRBV20-1	.	TRBJ1-2	.	13	CSAIRGQYYGYTF	TGCAGTGCCATCCGTGGACAGTACTATGGCTACACCTTC
TRBV7-9	.	TRBJ2-7	.	11	CASTNNYEQYF	TGTGCCAGCACCAATAACTACGAGCAGTACTTC
TRBV28	TRBD2	TRBJ2-4	.	17	CASSYLAGEIAKNIQYF	TGTGCCAGCAGTTATCTAGCGGGGGAGATAGCCAAAAACATTCAGTACTTC
TRBV30	TRBD1	TRBJ2-1	.	14	CASSTGSFYNEQFF	TGTGCCTCCTCGACAGGGTCATTCTACAATGAGCAGTTCTTC
TRBV18	.	TRBJ2-7	once	15	CASSPATVSSYEQYF	TGTGCCAGCTCACCGGCAACGGTGAGCTCCTACGAGCAGTACTTC
TRBV12-3/TRBV12-4	TRBD1	TRBJ2-1	once	15	CASSTSGTGGNEQFF	TGTGCCAGCAGCACATCCGGGACAGGTGGGAATGAGCAGTTCTTC
TRBV2	TRBD1	TRBJ1-1	.	13	CASRPTGSSEAFF	TGTGCCAGCAGACCGACAGGGTCCTCTGAAGCTTTCTTT
TRBV4-3	.	TRBJ1-4	.	19	CASSQDLGDYDETNEKLFF	TGCGCCAGCAGCCAAGATCTAGGGGATTATGACGAAACTAATGAAAAACTGTTTTTT
TRBV5-1	.	TRBJ2-5	.	13	CASSLEGAEGQYF	TGCGCCAGCAGCTTGGAGGGAGCCGAAGGGCAGTACTTC
TRBV5-1	.	TRBJ2-7	many	14	CASSFQRAPYEQYF	TGCGCCAGCAGCTTCCAGCGAGCCCCCTACGAGCAGTACTTC
TRBV28	.	TRBJ1-1	.	15	CASSLTVNMNTEAFF	TGTGCCAGCAGTCTTACGGTTAACATGAACACTGAAGCTTTCTTT
TRBV5-5	TRBD1	TRBJ1-4	many	15	CASSSPGGSNEKLFF	TGTGCCAGCAGCTCCCCAGGGGGGTCCAATGAAAAACTGTTTTTT
TRBV20-1	.	TRBJ1-2	.	11	CSARAPSHYTF	TGCAGTGCTAGGGCCCCCAGCCACTACACCTTC